What follows are 28 T cell receptor beta chains derived from one specimen sequenced in a study of cytomegalovirus exposure and HLA in healthy donors (dated by TCRdb to 2016 to 2017). Libraries were made using the immunoSEQ multiplex PCR assay. The multiplex PCR relied on a mix of 60 forward primers for TCR Vbeta segments and 13 reverse primers for TCR Jbeta segments. Drawn from immuneACCESS, this table holds only the in-frame rearrangements with V and J called that TCRdb kept. Clones are partly lost; checked studies trace under half to an unresolved V gene and leave the rest unexplained. The table for this sample lists about 100,000 clones; about 79% of them were counted only once. Together, the top ten hold 1.2% of the sample. The sample was PBMCs. The receptors stem from a young woman in good health and CMV-seronegative.

The chain uses TRBV6-5 and TRBJ2-5; 8 bases line up with TRBD1. Trimming took 5 bases from V and 4 from J; bases not matched to a gene: 6. Per the germline V gene, CDR1 is MNHEY and CDR2 is SVGAGI. The CDR3 extends over 14 amino acids. The DNA of the CDR3 is TGTGCCAGCAGTGCTCCAGGGGGCGGAGAGACCCAGTACTTC. It is translated as CASSAPGGGETQYF.

This rearrangement joins TRBV4-3 to TRBJ2-1; 10 bases line up with TRBD2. The CDR3 runs 17 residues. Germline lookup yields CDR1 LGHNA and CDR2 YSLEER. Unmatched junction bases numbered 11, after V lost 1 base and J lost 8 bases. The CDR3 coding sequence is TGCGCCAGCAGCCAAGTTAGAGCGGGAGGGCCAGGCGATGAGCAGTTCTTC. Translating it yields CASSQVRAGGPGDEQFF.

The genes are TRBV28 and TRBJ2-3, with 7 bases aligning to TRBD2. This CDR3 has 14 residues. The V and J ends lost 6 bases and 6 bases, in that order; junction bases with no gene match: 9. CDR1 and CDR2 from the germline V gene are MDHEN and SYDVKM. DNA of the CDR3: TGTGCCAGCAGCGGACTAGGAGGTTTGGATACGCAGTATTTT. Translating it yields CASSGLGGLDTQYF.

This chain joins TRBV30 and TRBJ1-1; D uncertain. The CDR3 runs to 12 residues. Germline-derived CDR1 and CDR2 are GTSNPN and SVGIG (reference sequence). The V end was cut by 0 bases, the J end by 5 bases, with 7 bases between. As DNA, the CDR3 is TGTGCCTGGAGTGTCGGACTTACTGAAGCTTTCTTT. This translates into CAWSVGLTEAFF.

With regard to this clone: The same CDR3 arises from other DNA sequences in this sample as well. J is TRBJ2-3 and V is TRBV5-1; D gene unclear. Trimming removed 0 bases from V and 1 base from J, with 6 bases in between. This CDR3 is 14 amino acids long. Germline assignment: CDR1 SGHRS and CDR2 YFSETQ. The CDR3 reads CASSLGLGTDTQYF. CDR3 nucleotide sequence: TGCGCCAGCAGCTTGGGGCTAGGCACAGATACGCAGTATTTT.

V gene TRBV4-3 combines with J gene TRBJ1-5; 10 nucleotides align to TRBD1. Germline trimming cut 2 bases from V and 7 bases from J; bases unmatched to any gene: 11. This CDR3 region has 17 residues. Germline V gene data show CDR1 as LGHNA and CDR2 as YSLEER. Here the CDR3 reads CASSQNRDRGGGQPQHF. The CDR3 DNA reads TGCGCCAGCAGCCAAAACCGGGACAGGGGTGGAGGACAGCCCCAGCATTTT.

The V call is TRBV19, the J call TRBJ1-1, with 8 bases identical to TRBD1. Germline CDR1 reads LNHDA; CDR2 reads SQIVND (reference sequence). Losses at the gene ends were 3 bases for V and 1 base for J; bases not matched to a gene: 4. The CDR3 has 15 amino acids. The DNA for the CDR3 is TGTGCCAGTAGTATGTTTGGGACAGGGAACACTGAAGCTTTCTTT. Protein product: CASSMFGTGNTEAFF. The whole variable domain, remainder taken from reference TRBV19 and TRBJ1-1, is DGGITQSPKYLFRKEGQNVTLSCEQNLNHDAMYWYRQDPGQGLRLIYYSQIVNDFQKGDIAEGYSVSREKKESFPLTVTSAQKNPTAFYLCASSMFGTGNTEAFFGQGTRLTVV.

The chain couples TRBV27 to TRBJ2-5, with TRBD2 identical over 12 bases. V was clipped by 4 bases and J by 3 bases; unmatched bases: 9. This CDR3 is 17 amino acids long. Germline CDR1 is MNHEY and CDR2 is SMNVEV (reference sequence). This chain's CDR3 is CASSSVTSGGPKETQYF. As DNA, the CDR3 is TGTGCCAGCAGTTCCGTCACTAGCGGGGGGCCCAAAGAGACCCAGTACTTC.

The chain is built from TRBV5-6 and TRBJ2-4; D might be TRBD2 (5 bases). V dropped 5 bases and J dropped 3 bases, with 15 bases sitting between them. The germline V gene has CDR1 SGHDT and CDR2 YYEEEE. CDR3 length: 15 amino acids. CDR3: CASRRYGVGKNIQYF. CDR3 in DNA: TGTGCCAGCAGGAGGTACGGGGTAGGCAAAAACATTCAGTACTTC. The whole variable domain, filled in from reference TRBV5-6 and TRBJ2-4, reads DAGVTQSPTHLIKTRGQQVTLRCSPKSGHDTVSWYQQALGQGPQFIFQYYEEEERQRGNFPDRFSGHQFPNYSSELNVNALLLGDSALYLCASRRYGVGKNIQYFGAGTRLSVL.

CDR3 protein: CASSHSGLGDYGYTF. The CDR3 DNA reads as TGTGCCAGCAGCCACTCGGGACTGGGGGACTATGGCTACACCTTC. This chain uses TRBV7-9 with TRBJ1-2; weak D call: TRBD1 (5 bases). CDR1 is SEHNR and CDR2 is FQNEAQ in the germline V gene (reference sequence). The V end lost 5 bases, the J end lost 3 bases, and 16 bases lay between the germline ends. The CDR3 totals 15 residues.

The chain is built from TRBV4-1 and TRBJ1-1; D is ambiguous. V lost 2 bases, J lost 4 bases, and 5 bases lay in between. The CDR3 consists of 12 residues. Per germline, CDR1 MGHRA and CDR2 YSYEKL. The DNA of the CDR3 is TGCGCCAGCAGCCAACTAAGCACTGAAGCTTTCTTT. Its protein product is CASSQLSTEAFF.

V usage is TRBV19 and J usage is TRBJ2-1; a possible D gene is TRBD2 (7 bases). The V and J ends lost 1 base and 4 bases respectively, with 17 bases between them. Germline CDR1 and CDR2: LNHDA and SQIVND (reference sequence). This CDR3 has 17 amino acids. For the CDR3, the DNA is TGTGCCAGTAGTATAGTTGGGGCGGGGGCGACATACAATGAGCAGTTCTTC. Its translation: CASSIVGAGATYNEQFF.

This clone occurred once. The chain is built from TRBV5-4 and TRBJ2-7; weak D call: TRBD1 (6 bases). CDR1 is SGHNT, CDR2 YYREEE, per germline (reference sequence). The CDR3 contains 12 residues. V lost 4 bases to trimming and J lost 6 bases, with 11 bases between them. The CDR3 protein is CASSRQGGEQYF. In nucleotides, the CDR3 is TGTGCCAGCAGCCGTCAAGGGGGCGAGCAGTACTTC.

CDR3 bases: TGTGCCAGCAACCCTAGTACGGCACATGAGCAGTTCTTC. Its translation is CASNPSTAHEQFF. The rearrangement joins TRBV7-9 to TRBJ2-1; D is ambiguous. The CDR3 loop spans 13 amino acids. Germline CDR1 and CDR2: SEHNR and FQNEAQ (reference sequence). Trimming removed 7 bases at V and 8 bases at J, with 15 bases between. The full variable domain, in which reference TRBV7-9 and TRBJ2-1 provide the parts outside the CDR3, is DTGVSQNPRHKITKRGQNVTFRCDPISEHNRLYWYRQTLGQGPEFLTYFQNEAQLEKSRLLSDRFSAERPKGSFSTLEIQRTEQGDSAMYLCASNPSTAHEQFFGPGTRLTVL.

The rearrangement joins TRBV5-1 to TRBJ1-6, with D perhaps matching TRBD1 (6 bases). This CDR3 comprises 14 residues. The germline gives CDR1 SGHRS, CDR2 YFSETQ. V was cut by 0 bases and J by 9 bases, with 10 bases left in between. The CDR3 spells CASSLEGGFSPLHF. The CDR3 bases are TGCGCCAGCAGCTTGGAGGGGGGGTTTTCACCCCTCCACTTT.

The chain combines TRBV2 with TRBJ1-3; D remains unclear. CDR3 length: 12 amino acids. Germline CDR1 and CDR2: SNHLY and FYNNEI. V lost 7 bases, J lost 2 bases, and 6 bases lay in between. In DNA form, the CDR3 reads TGTGCCAGCAAAATTACTGGAAACACCATATATTTT. Translating gives CASKITGNTIYF.

The rearrangement links TRBV2 to TRBJ1-2; D not certain. The V gene's germline CDR1 is SNHLY and CDR2 FYNNEI. The V end lost 6 bases, the J end lost 3 bases, and 8 bases lay between the germline ends. The CDR3 extends over 12 amino acids. Written as DNA, the CDR3 is TGTGCCAGCAGGGGCAGCTACTATGGCTACACCTTC. Its translation is CASRGSYYGYTF.

V is TRBV9 and J is TRBJ2-1, with D possibly being TRBD2 (6 bases). Trimming pared 1 base from V and 3 bases from J, leaving 20 bases between. In germline, CDR1 is SGDLS, CDR2 YYNGEE. This CDR3 is 18 amino acids long. CDR3 nucleotide sequence: TGTGCCAGCAGCGTAACCCCCCTAGGACTACGGGACTACAATGAGCAGTTCTTC. It codes for CASSVTPLGLRDYNEQFF.

This clone has more than one count but fewer than ten. The chain employs TRBV5-5 and TRBJ1-1; D is unclear. In germline, CDR1 is SGHKS, CDR2 YYEKEE (reference sequence). The CDR3 covers 12 residues. Trimming shortened V by 0 bases and J by 7 bases, and 7 bases separated the two germline ends. CDR3 sequence reads: CASSLDLFEAFF. CDR3 in DNA: TGTGCCAGCAGCTTGGATCTATTTGAAGCTTTCTTT.

A single count supports this clone. The chain employs TRBV5-1 and TRBJ1-1; D not resolved. Germline V gene lookup returns CDR1 SGHRS and CDR2 YFSETQ. V lost 0 bases and J 5 bases, leaving 14 bases between the germline ends. CDR3 length equals 15 residues. The CDR3 DNA is TGCGCCAGCAGCTTGGCCAGCGGCCACGGGACTGAAGCTTTCTTT. Translation: CASSLASGHGTEAFF.

The CDR3: CASNLSGDRTDTQYF. For the CDR3, the DNA is TGTGCCAGCAACCTGTCGGGAGATCGAACAGATACGCAGTATTTT. V is TRBV28 and J is TRBJ2-3, with D maybe TRBD2 (6 bases). This CDR3 is 15 amino acids long. Trimming pared 7 bases from V and 3 bases from J, leaving 17 bases between. Germline V CDR1 and CDR2: MDHEN, SYDVKM.

This sequence joins TRBV6-5 and TRBJ2-3; 7 bases align to TRBD2. Germline loops: CDR1 MNHEY, CDR2 SVGAGI. This CDR3 has 14 residues. The trim removed 6 bases at V and 0 bases at J, leaving 3 bases unmatched. The CDR3 protein is CASRQRGSTDTQYF. For the CDR3, the DNA is TGTGCCAGCAGGCAGCGGGGAAGCACAGATACGCAGTATTTT.

The gene calls are TRBV30 and TRBJ2-6, with D possibly matching TRBD1 (5 bases). CDR1 is GTSNPN and CDR2 is SVGIG in the germline V gene (reference sequence). The CDR3 runs to 18 residues. V was shortened by 0 bases and J by 0 bases, with 15 bases between the two germline ends. The CDR3 DNA is TGTGCCTGGAGTGTTTTAGGGGTCCCTTACTCTGGGGCCAACGTCCTGACTTTC. It codes for CAWSVLGVPYSGANVLTF.

J is TRBJ2-2 and V is TRBV21-1; TRBD1 reflects the table's D call only, with no check against the DNA. TRBV21-1 corresponds to a pseudogene. The CDR3 runs 17 residues. Here the CDR3 DNA reads TGTGCCAGCAGCAAAGCAAGGACAGGGGGCGGGTCCGGGGAGCTGTTTTTT. Protein product: CASSKARTGGGSGELFF.

V usage is TRBV28 and J usage is TRBJ1-1; 7 bases line up with TRBD1. CDR3 length equals 16 residues. V lost 1 base and J lost 3; bases outside the gene matches: 8. Looked up from germline, CDR1 is MDHEN and CDR2 is SYDVKM. CDR3 amino acids: CASSLSNLDRHTEAFF. As DNA, the CDR3 is TGTGCCAGCAGTTTATCGAACCTGGACAGGCACACTGAAGCTTTCTTT.

The rearrangement uses TRBV4-1 and TRBJ2-3, with a weak D call TRBD2 (6 bases). Germline assignment: CDR1 MGHRA and CDR2 YSYEKL. Between the trimmed V and J ends, which lost 0 bases and 3 bases, there was a span of 22 bases. This CDR3 region has 19 residues. In DNA, the CDR3 is TGCGCCAGCAGCCAAGATGGAGGGCTAGTGGATTTTAGGACAGATACGCAGTATTTT. Amino acid sequence: CASSQDGGLVDFRTDTQYF.

The chain combines TRBV6-4 with TRBJ2-7, with D possibly being TRBD2 (5 bases). The CDR3 spans 11 residues. The V gene's germline CDR1 is MRHNA and CDR2 SNTAGT. V lost 3 bases to trimming and J lost 12 bases, with 12 bases between them. The CDR3 sequence: CASSDGLPGYF. The CDR3 DNA sequence: TGTGCCAGCAGTGATGGACTCCCGGGGTACTTC.

Note on this clone: At one boundary the junction diverges from the germline segment, which might be a read error. This chain links TRBV5-6 with TRBJ2-1; 10 nucleotides line up with TRBD2. The CDR3 extends over 11 amino acids. Per germline, CDR1 SGHDT and CDR2 YYEEEE. CDR3 nucleotides: TGTGCCAGCAGCCCGACGGGACTAGCGCTCTTC. This sequence encodes CASSPTGLALF.